The 14 T cell receptor beta chains below come from one sample, sequenced in a study of CD8+CD57+ T cells in acquired aplastic anemia. Profiling that covered TCR beta VDJ and CDR3 relied on genomic DNA as its template. TCRdb itself ran the reads through MiXCR, one entry per CDR3 protein. The sample yields roughly 86,000 distinct CDR3 sequences, 40% to 55% seen once. Sequenced: sorted CD4+, CD8+, or CD8+CD57+ T cells (not recorded which) from PBMCs. These receptors originate from a human donor in good health, serving as a control.

Turning to this clonotype: Since a much larger clone is just one base distant, this may be a read error. The V and J genes are TRBV7-9 and TRBJ1-4; tentative D call: TRBD1 (5 bases). From germline, CDR1 is SEHNR and CDR2 FQNEAQ (reference sequence). CDR3 length equals 15 residues. The CDR3 region is CASSLGDGINGKLFF. In DNA form, the CDR3 reads TGTGCCAGCAGCTTAGGGGACGGAATTAATGGAAAACTGTTTTTT.

This clonotype came up a few times. The V and J genes are TRBV2 and TRBJ2-2, with unresolved D. CDR1 and CDR2 from the germline V gene are SNHLY and FYNNEI. Between the trimmed V and J ends, which lost 2 bases and 5 bases, there was a span of 6 bases. This CDR3 is 13 amino acids long. The chain's CDR3 is CASSEWDTGELFF. The CDR3, as DNA: TGTGCCAGCAGTGAATGGGATACCGGGGAGCTGTTTTTT. Based on the CDR3 plus reference TRBV2 and TRBJ2-2, the full variable domain is EPEVTQTPSHQVTQMGQEVILRCVPISNHLYFYWYRQILGQKVEFLVSFYNNEISEKSEIFDDQFSVERPDGSNFTLKIRSTKLEDSAMYFCASSEWDTGELFFGEGSRLTVL.

The sample holds many counts of this clonotype. The genes are TRBV10-1 and TRBJ2-3; TRBD2 aligns across 8 bases. The germline gives CDR1 WNHNN, CDR2 SYGVQD (reference sequence). Unmatched junction bases numbered 5, after V lost 3 bases and J lost 3 bases. The CDR3 has 15 residues. The CDR3 spells CASSEESGSTDTQYF. The CDR3, as DNA: TGCGCCAGCAGTGAAGAAAGCGGGAGTACAGATACGCAGTATTTT.

This clonotype occurred many times. V usage is TRBV20-1 and J usage is TRBJ1-1; 9 bases match TRBD1. V was clipped by 5 bases and J by 1 base; unmatched bases: 5. Per the germline V gene, CDR1 is DFQATT and CDR2 is SNEGSKA (reference sequence). The CDR3 extends over 14 amino acids. CDR3 sequence: CSAVETGGNTEAFF. The DNA of the CDR3 is TGCAGTGCTGTTGAGACAGGGGGGAACACTGAAGCTTTCTTT.

Remarks on this clonotype: A read error may explain this, as a much larger clone is one base away. The V gene is TRBV10-1, the J gene TRBJ2-1, with a weak D call TRBD1 (6 bases). The V gene lost 0 bases and the J gene lost 7 bases, with 22 bases spanning the gap. In germline, CDR1 is WNHNN, CDR2 SYGVQD (reference sequence). This CDR3 has 18 residues. CDR3 coding DNA: TGCGCCAGCAGTGAGTCGGGTAGCAGGGGCTATCTTGGTAATGAGCAGTTCTTC. It translates to CASSESGSRGYLGNEQFF.

V and J are TRBV10-3 and TRBJ1-2; 12 bases are a match to TRBD1. CDR3 length: 14 residues. Trimming cost V 10 bases and J 2 bases; bases outside gene matches: 5. Germline V gene data show CDR1 as ENHRY and CDR2 as SYGVKD. The CDR3 spells CATRDRGQNYGYTF. The CDR3 nucleotides read TGTGCCACCCGGGACAGGGGGCAAAACTATGGCTACACCTTC.

The CDR3, as DNA: TGTGCCAGCAGCCAAGAGATGGGGTTCGGCCCACCCCTCCACTTT. It encodes CASSQEMGFGPPLHF. This chain connects TRBV14 to TRBJ1-6; D gene unclear. Germline CDR1 reads SGHDN; CDR2 reads FVKESK. Trimming shortened V by 0 bases and J by 11 bases, and 14 bases separated the two germline ends. This CDR3 comprises 15 residues.

The table lists this clonotype with a few counts. The chain combines TRBV29-1 with TRBJ2-3, with 7 bases aligning to TRBD2. Looked up from germline, CDR1 is SQVTM and CDR2 is ANQGSEA. J was trimmed by 4 bases and V by 7 bases; bases with no gene match: 11. The length of the CDR3 is 14 residues. The CDR3 region is CSEKAGRGADTQYF. In DNA, the CDR3 is TGCAGCGAGAAAGCGGGACGTGGGGCAGATACGCAGTATTTT.

With respect to this clonotype: This may be a read error: a much more frequent sequence differs by one nucleotide. J is TRBJ1-2 and V is TRBV4-1; D remains unclear. This CDR3 has 16 amino acids. Looked up from germline, CDR1 is MGHRA and CDR2 is YSYEKL. The CDR3 nucleotides read TGCGCCAGCAGCCAAGCGGCGCTGGCCGGGAAGGATGGCTACGCCTTC. It translates to CASSQAALAGKDGYAF.

This clonotype has only one observation. The genes are TRBV25-1 and TRBJ2-7; unclear D gene. The CDR3 is 14 amino acids. Trimming took 4 bases from V and 0 from J, leaving 10 bases between them. Per the germline V gene, CDR1 is MGHDK and CDR2 is SYGVNS. In DNA form, the CDR3 reads TGTGCCAGCAGTGCCACCGGAAGCTCCTACGAGCAGTACTTC. Its translation is CASSATGSSYEQYF.

The V call is TRBV12-3 or TRBV12-4, the J call TRBJ2-3; 8 nucleotides align to TRBD2. The CDR3 has 15 residues. With 6 bases clipped from V and 6 bases from J, the junction kept 11 bases outside the gene matches. The CDR3 is CASRRRDSGGDTQYF. CDR3 DNA sequence: TGTGCCAGCAGACGCCGGGACTCGGGAGGGGATACGCAGTATTTT.

This clonotype appeared many times. The J gene is TRBJ1-1, the V gene TRBV29-1; D gene uncertain. Germline lookup yields CDR1 SQVTM and CDR2 ANQGSEA. There are 12 residues in the CDR3. V dropped 5 bases and J dropped 1 base, with 8 bases sitting between them. In nucleotides, the CDR3 is TGCAGCGTTCAACACTGGAACACTGAAGCTTTCTTT. Amino acids: CSVQHWNTEAFF.

The chain employs TRBV13 and TRBJ1-4; D uncertain. CDR3 length: 15 residues. V was cut by 2 bases and J by 0 bases, with 7 bases left in between. Per germline, CDR1 PRHDT and CDR2 FYEKMQ (reference sequence). The chain's CDR3 is CASSLSGTTNEKLFF. CDR3 bases: TGTGCCAGCAGCTTAAGCGGGACAACTAATGAAAAACTGTTTTTT.

The rearrangement links TRBV11-2 to TRBJ1-3; 9 bases line up with TRBD1. Germline V gene data show CDR1 as SGHAT and CDR2 as FQNNGV. This CDR3 contains 18 residues. The junction had 11 bases not matched to a gene; V was cut back by 1 base and J by 4 bases. Here the CDR3 reads CASSLVGTGPAAGNTIYF. The CDR3 nucleotides read TGTGCCAGCAGCTTAGTAGGGACAGGGCCCGCGGCAGGAAACACCATATATTTT.